These 7 T cell receptor beta chains share one sample of origin, sequenced in a study of T cell responses to AZD1222 COVID-19 vaccine. Repertoires were generated with immunoSEQ multiplex PCR, while TCRdb's copy carries only in-frame clones and drops some. This table has over 100,000 clones, around nine tenths appearing once. The sample here was peripheral blood, taken on day 0 of AZD1222 vaccination. The receptors here all came from an adult in good health.

This chain links TRBV30 with TRBJ2-5, with TRBD1 identical over 7 bases. The CDR3 is 13 amino acids. Germline CDR1 GTSNPN, CDR2 SVGIG (reference sequence). V was pared by 7 bases and J by 5 bases, with 10 bases of the junction left unmatched. In DNA form, the CDR3 reads TGTGCCTCCATCCCAGGGGGAATGGAGACCCAGTACTTC. As protein: CASIPGGMETQYF.

The V and J genes are TRBV20-1 and TRBJ1-2; weak D call: TRBD1 (6 bases). Germline-derived CDR1 and CDR2 are DFQATT and SNEGSKA (reference sequence). Deletions cut 3 bases from V and 7 bases from J, with 12 bases between. The CDR3 has 12 amino acids. The CDR3 sequence: CSASLGGAGYTF. In DNA, the CDR3 is TGCAGTGCTAGTCTGGGGGGCGCTGGCTACACCTTC.

The V and J genes are TRBV7-9 and TRBJ2-7; D not resolved. The germline CDR1 and CDR2 sequences are SEHNR and FQNEAQ (reference sequence). Trimming stripped 5 bases from V and 4 bases from J, with 6 bases between. The CDR3 has 11 residues. The CDR3 bases are TGTGCCAGCAGCGCCCAGTACGAGCAGTACTTC. Its protein product is CASSAQYEQYF.

This chain uses TRBV9 with TRBJ1-2, with a weak D call TRBD1 (5 bases). V lost 2 bases to trimming and J lost 4 bases, with 9 bases between them. There are 13 residues in the CDR3. Germline V CDR1 and CDR2: SGDLS, YYNGEE. CDR3 loop: CASSVAGLYGYTF. The CDR3 nucleotides read TGTGCCAGCAGCGTCGCGGGACTCTATGGCTACACCTTC.

This clone turned up a few times. The J gene is TRBJ1-2, the V gene TRBV5-1, with TRBD1 matching 8 bases. This CDR3 comprises 14 residues. Unmatched junction bases numbered 6, after V lost 0 bases and J lost 8 bases. CDR1 and CDR2 (germline): SGHRS, YFSETQ. CDR3 DNA sequence: TGCGCCAGCAGCTTGGGGCCAGGGGGCGACGGCTACACCTTC. Its protein is CASSLGPGGDGYTF.

The genes are TRBV5-1 and TRBJ2-2; D remains unclear. V shed 2 bases and J shed 3 bases, with 11 bases lying between them. The germline CDR1 and CDR2 sequences are SGHRS and YFSETQ. The CDR3 sequence is 15 residues long. In DNA form, the CDR3 reads TGCGCCAGCAGCTTTGGGGAATCCCACACCGGGGAGCTGTTTTTT. Residues: CASSFGESHTGELFF.

The chain links TRBV7-9 to TRBJ1-5, with D unresolved. Germline loops: CDR1 SEHNR, CDR2 FQNEAQ (reference sequence). This CDR3 comprises 16 residues. Deletions cut 1 base from V and 5 bases from J, with 15 bases between. CDR3 bases: TGTGCCAGCAGCTTAGTGGGCTTCGTCTTGGATCAGCCCCAGCATTTT. It specifies CASSLVGFVLDQPQHF.